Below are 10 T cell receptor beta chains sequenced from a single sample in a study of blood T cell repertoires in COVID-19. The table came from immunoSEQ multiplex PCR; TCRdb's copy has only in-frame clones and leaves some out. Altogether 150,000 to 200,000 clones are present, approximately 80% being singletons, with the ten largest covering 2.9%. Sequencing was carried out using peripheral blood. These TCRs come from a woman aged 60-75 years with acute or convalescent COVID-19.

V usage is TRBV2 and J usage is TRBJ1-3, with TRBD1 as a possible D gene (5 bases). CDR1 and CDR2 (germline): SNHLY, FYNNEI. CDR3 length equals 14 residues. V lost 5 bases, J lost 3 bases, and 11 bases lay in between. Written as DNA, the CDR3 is TGTGCCAGCAGTACCCGACAGTATGGAAACACCATATATTTT. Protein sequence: CASSTRQYGNTIYF.

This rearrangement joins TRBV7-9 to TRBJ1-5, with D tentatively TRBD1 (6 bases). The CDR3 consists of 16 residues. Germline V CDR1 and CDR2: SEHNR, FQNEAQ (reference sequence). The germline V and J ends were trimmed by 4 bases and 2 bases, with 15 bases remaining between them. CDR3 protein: CASSSGGGGGNQPQHF. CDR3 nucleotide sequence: TGTGCCAGCAGCTCCGGAGGGGGAGGGGGCAATCAGCCCCAGCATTTT.

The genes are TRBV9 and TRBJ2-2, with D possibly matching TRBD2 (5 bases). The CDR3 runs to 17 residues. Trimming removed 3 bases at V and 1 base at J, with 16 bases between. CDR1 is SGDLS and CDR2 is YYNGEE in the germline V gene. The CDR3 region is CASSDSLALGNTGELFF. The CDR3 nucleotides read TGTGCCAGCAGCGACTCCCTAGCTCTTGGGAACACCGGGGAGCTGTTTTTT. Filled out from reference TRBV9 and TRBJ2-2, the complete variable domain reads DSGVTQTPKHLITATGQRVTLRCSPRSGDLSVYWYQQSLDQGLQFLIQYYNGEERAKGNILERFSAQQFPDLHSELNLSSLELGDSALYFCASSDSLALGNTGELFFGEGSRLTVL.

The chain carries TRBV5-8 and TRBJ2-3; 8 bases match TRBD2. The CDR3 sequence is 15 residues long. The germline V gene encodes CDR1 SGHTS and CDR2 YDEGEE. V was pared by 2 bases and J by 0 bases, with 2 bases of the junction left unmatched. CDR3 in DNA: TGTGCCAGCAGCTTTCTAGCGGGTAGCACAGATACGCAGTATTTT. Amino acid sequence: CASSFLAGSTDTQYF.

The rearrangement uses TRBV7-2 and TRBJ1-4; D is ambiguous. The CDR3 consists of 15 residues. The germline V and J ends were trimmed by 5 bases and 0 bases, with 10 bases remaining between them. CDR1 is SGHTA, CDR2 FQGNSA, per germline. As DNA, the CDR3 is TGTGCCAGCAGCCATGCCCAGACAACTAATGAAAAACTGTTTTTT. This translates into CASSHAQTTNEKLFF.

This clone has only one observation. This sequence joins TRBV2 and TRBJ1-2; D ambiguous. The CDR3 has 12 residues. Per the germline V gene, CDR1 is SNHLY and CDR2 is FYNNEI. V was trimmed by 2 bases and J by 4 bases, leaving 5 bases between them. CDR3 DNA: TGTGCCAGCAGTGAACAGGTCTATGGCTACACCTTC. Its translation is CASSEQVYGYTF.

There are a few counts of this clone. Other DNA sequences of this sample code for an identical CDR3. CDR3: CASSSTGQGSYEQYF. In DNA, the CDR3 is TGCGCCAGCAGCTCGACCGGACAGGGGTCATACGAGCAGTACTTC. V gene TRBV5-1 combines with J gene TRBJ2-7; 9 bases agree with TRBD1. V gave up 3 bases and J gave up 4 bases; unmatched junction bases: 8. Germline V gene lookup returns CDR1 SGHRS and CDR2 YFSETQ. CDR3 length equals 15 residues.

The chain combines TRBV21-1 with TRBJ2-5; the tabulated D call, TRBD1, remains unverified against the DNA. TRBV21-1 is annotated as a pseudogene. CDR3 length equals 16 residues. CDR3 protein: CASSKSQLIHQETQYF. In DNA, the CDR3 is TGTGCCAGCAGCAAGTCGCAGTTAATTCACCAAGAGACCCAGTACTTC.

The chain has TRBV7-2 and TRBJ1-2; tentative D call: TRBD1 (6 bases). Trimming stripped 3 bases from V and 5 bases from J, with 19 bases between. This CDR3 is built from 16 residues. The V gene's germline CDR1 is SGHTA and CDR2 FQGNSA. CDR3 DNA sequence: TGTGCCAGCAGCTTCACCGGGACACAGAGAACGTATGGCTACACCTTC. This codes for CASSFTGTQRTYGYTF.

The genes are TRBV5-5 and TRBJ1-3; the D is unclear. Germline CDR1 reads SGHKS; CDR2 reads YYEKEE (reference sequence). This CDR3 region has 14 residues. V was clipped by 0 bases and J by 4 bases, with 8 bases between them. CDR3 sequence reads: CASSLDSRGNTIYF. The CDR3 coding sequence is TGTGCCAGCAGCTTGGACAGTCGGGGAAACACCATATATTTT.